The 4 T cell receptor beta chains in this list originate from one sample, sequenced in a study of blood T cell repertoires in COVID-19. Some clones are missing from TCRdb's copy, which holds only in-frame ones; the method was immunoSEQ multiplex PCR. The sample includes around 270,000 clones, 70% to 90% of them seen just once. Sequencing was performed on peripheral blood. The source of these receptors is a woman aged 45-60 years with acute or convalescent COVID-19.

The chain employs TRBV9 and TRBJ2-5, with 10 bases that match TRBD1. The CDR3 is 18 residues long. J gave up 5 bases and V 3 bases, and 16 bases lay outside the gene matches. Per germline, CDR1 SGDLS and CDR2 YYNGEE. The CDR3 loop reads CASSARDRGVIGSETQYF. CDR3 DNA: TGTGCCAGCAGCGCACGGGACAGGGGAGTAATCGGGTCCGAGACCCAGTACTTC.

A single count supports this clone. J is TRBJ2-1 and V is TRBV6-5, with D perhaps TRBD2 (6 bases). There are 15 residues in the CDR3. Trimming left V 7 bases short and J 0 bases short, with 13 bases between. Germline V gene lookup returns CDR1 MNHEY and CDR2 SVGAGI. This CDR3 is CASTSPGVSYNEQFF. The CDR3 DNA follows: TGTGCCAGCACGTCGCCGGGAGTCTCCTACAATGAGCAGTTCTTC.

The V call is TRBV12-3 or TRBV12-4, the J call TRBJ2-7, with TRBD2 matching over 8 bases. The CDR3 is 13 residues long. The J segment lost 3 bases and the V segment lost 5 bases, leaving 3 bases of the junction unmatched. The CDR3 bases are TGTGCCAGCAGTCGGACTAGCTACTACGAGCAGTACTTC. It translates to CASSRTSYYEQYF.

V is TRBV6-5 and J is TRBJ2-1; perhaps TRBD1 as D (5 bases). In germline, CDR1 is MNHEY, CDR2 SVGAGI. This CDR3 comprises 12 residues. V lost 6 bases to trimming and J lost 5 bases, with 8 bases between them. The CDR3 region is CASSLGDNEQFF. The CDR3 DNA sequence: TGTGCCAGCAGCCTAGGGGACAATGAGCAGTTCTTC.